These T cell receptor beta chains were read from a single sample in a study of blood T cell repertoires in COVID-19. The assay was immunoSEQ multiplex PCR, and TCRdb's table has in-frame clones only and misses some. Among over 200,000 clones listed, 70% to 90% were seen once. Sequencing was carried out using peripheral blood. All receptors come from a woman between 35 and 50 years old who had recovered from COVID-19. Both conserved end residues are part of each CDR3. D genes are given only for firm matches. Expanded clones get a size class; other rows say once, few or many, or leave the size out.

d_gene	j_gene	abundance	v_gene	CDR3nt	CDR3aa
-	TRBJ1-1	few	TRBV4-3	TGCGCCAGCAGCCTTGGGCAGTCGGACACTGAAGCTTTCTTT	CASSLGQSDTEAFF
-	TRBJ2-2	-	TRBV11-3	TGTGCCAGCAGCTTAGGGGGGGCGACTAGCAGCACCGGGGAGCTGTTTTTT	CASSLGGATSSTGELFF
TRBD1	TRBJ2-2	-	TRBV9	TGTGCCAGCAGCCCCCGGACAGGGGGCATTTGGGGCACCGGGGAGCTGTTTTTT	CASSPRTGGIWGTGELFF
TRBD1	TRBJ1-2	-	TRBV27	TGTGCCAGCACAAATATCCGGGACAGGGGGTCCTATGGCTACACCTTC	CASTNIRDRGSYGYTF
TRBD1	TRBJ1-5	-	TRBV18	TGTGCCAGCTCACCTATCCAGGGGGCATCCAGTCAGCCCCAGCATTTT	CASSPIQGASSQPQHF
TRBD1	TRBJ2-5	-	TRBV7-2	TGTGCCAGCAGCTTAGGCCAGGGGGCGGTCCAAGAGACCCAGTACTTC	CASSLGQGAVQETQYF
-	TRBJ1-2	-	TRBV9	TGTGCCAGCAGCGTAGGTCTGAACTATGGCTACACCTTC	CASSVGLNYGYTF
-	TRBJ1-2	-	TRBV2	TGTGCCAGCAGTGAAGCTGCGGGGGGCTATGGCTACACCTTC	CASSEAAGGYGYTF
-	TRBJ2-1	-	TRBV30	TGTGCCTGGAGTTTATACAATGAGCAGTTCTTC	CAWSLYNEQFF
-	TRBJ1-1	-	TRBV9	TGTGCCAGCACTTGGGGCAGCTCGAACACTGAAGCTTTCTTT	CASTWGSSNTEAFF
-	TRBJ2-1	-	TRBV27	TGTGCCAGCGGACGAAACAGGGAGTTATACAATGAGCAGTTCTTC	CASGRNRELYNEQFF
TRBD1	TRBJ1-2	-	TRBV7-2	TGTGCCAGCAGCTCCCAGGGGGCGGGAGGCTACACCTTC	CASSSQGAGGYTF
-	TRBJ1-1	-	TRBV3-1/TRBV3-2	TGTGCCAGCAACCACGGGGGGGTGAACACTGAAGCTTTCTTT	CASNHGGVNTEAFF
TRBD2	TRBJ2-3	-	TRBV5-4	TGTGCCAGCAGCTTTCCTAGCGGGAGACCCACAGATACGCAGTATTTT	CASSFPSGRPTDTQYF
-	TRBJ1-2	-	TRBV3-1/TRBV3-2	TGTGCCAGCAGCCAAAGTGGGTCTTCCGGACGGGGAGGCTACACCTTC	CASSQSGSSGRGGYTF
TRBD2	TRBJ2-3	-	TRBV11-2	TGTGCCAGCAGTGCCCCGGGACTAGCGGGAGTGGGCACAGATACGCAGTATTTT	CASSAPGLAGVGTDTQYF
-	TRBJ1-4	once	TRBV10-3	TGTGCCATCAGTGAGTCTCGGGGGGGACATGCTGAAAAACTGTTTTTT	CAISESRGGHAEKLFF
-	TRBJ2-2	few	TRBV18	TGTGCCAGCTCACGAGACTACGCCGGGGAGCTGTTTTTT	CASSRDYAGELFF
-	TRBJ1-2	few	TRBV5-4	TGTGCCAGCAGCCCCCGGGGAGGGGGGTCTGGCTATGGCTACACCTTC	CASSPRGGGSGYGYTF
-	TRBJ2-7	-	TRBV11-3	TGTGCCAGCAGCAACCGGGACACCTACGAGCAGTACTTC	CASSNRDTYEQYF
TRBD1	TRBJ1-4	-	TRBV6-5	TGTGCCAGCAGCCAACCGGGACAGGGGAATGAAAAACTGTTTTTT	CASSQPGQGNEKLFF
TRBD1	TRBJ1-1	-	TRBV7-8	TGTGCCAGCAGCTTATGGGGACAGACTGAAGCTTTCTTT	CASSLWGQTEAFF
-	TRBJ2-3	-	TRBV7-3	TGTGCCAGCAGCTTGTCGGGCGGCAGCGGGGATACGCAGTATTTT	CASSLSGGSGDTQYF
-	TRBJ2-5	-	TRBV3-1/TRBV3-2	TGTGCCAGCAGCCAAGATCCGAAGGGGTTTAGGGAGACCCAGTACTTC	CASSQDPKGFRETQYF
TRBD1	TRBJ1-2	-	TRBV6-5	TGTGCCAGCAGCCGAGGGACAGGGGGCAACTATGGCTACACCTTC	CASSRGTGGNYGYTF
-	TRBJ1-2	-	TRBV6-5	TGTGCCAGCAGCCTACGGGGACTTGGGGGCTACACCTTC	CASSLRGLGGYTF
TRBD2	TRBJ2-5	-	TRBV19	TGTGCCAGTAGTAATCTAGCGGGCCCAAAAGAGACCCAGTACTTC	CASSNLAGPKETQYF
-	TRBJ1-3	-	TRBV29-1	TGCAGCGCCCCCCTAGGTCCCTCTGGAAACACCATATATTTT	CSAPLGPSGNTIYF
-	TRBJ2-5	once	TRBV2	TGTGCCAGCAGTGATGGACGGACCCGGGGGCGGGGGGAGACCCAGTACTTC	CASSDGRTRGRGETQYF
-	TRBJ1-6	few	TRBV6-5	TGTGCCAGCAGTTACTCGTCTGGGGGCCCTTCACCCCTCCACTTT	CASSYSSGGPSPLHF
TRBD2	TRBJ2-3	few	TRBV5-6	TGTGCCAGCAGCCCCGGGACTAGCCGAACAATCCATTACACAGATACGCAGTATTTT	CASSPGTSRTIHYTDTQYF
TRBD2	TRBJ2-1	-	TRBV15	TGTGCCACCAGCAGAGACCCAAGCGGGAGTGGCTACAATGAGCAGTTCTTC	CATSRDPSGSGYNEQFF
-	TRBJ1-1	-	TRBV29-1	TGCAGCGTTGTCCGGGATTGGGTGAACACTGAAGCTTTCTTT	CSVVRDWVNTEAFF
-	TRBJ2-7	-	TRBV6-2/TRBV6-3	TGTGCCAGCAGCCACGGGGGCGAGCAGTACTTC	CASSHGGEQYF
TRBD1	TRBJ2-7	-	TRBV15	TGTGCCACCAACCCGACAGGGGCGGGTCTCGAGCAGTACTTC	CATNPTGAGLEQYF
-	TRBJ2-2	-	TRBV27	TGTGCCAGCAGTGACAGGAACACCGGGGAGCTGTTTTTT	CASSDRNTGELFF
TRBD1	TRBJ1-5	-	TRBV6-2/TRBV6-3	TGTGCCAGCAGTCCCGGGACAGGGTGGGGCAATCAGCCCCAGCATTTT	CASSPGTGWGNQPQHF
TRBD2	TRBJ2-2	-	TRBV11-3	TGTGCCAGCAGTCCCGGGAGGGGGAGCGCCGGGGAGCTGTTTTTT	CASSPGRGSAGELFF
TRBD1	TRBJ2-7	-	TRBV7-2	TGTGCCAGCAGCGCGACCGGGACAGGGGGCGACGAGCAGTACTTC	CASSATGTGGDEQYF
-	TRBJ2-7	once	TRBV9	TGTGCCAGCAGCGTAGAGGGGGCCTACGAGCAGTACTTC	CASSVEGAYEQYF
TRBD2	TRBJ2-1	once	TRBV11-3	TGTGCCAGCAGCTTATTACGGGGGGACAATGAGCAGTTCTTC	CASSLLRGDNEQFF
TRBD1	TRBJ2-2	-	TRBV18	TGTGCCAGCTCACCGGGACAGGGTGACACCGGGGAGCTGTTTTTT	CASSPGQGDTGELFF
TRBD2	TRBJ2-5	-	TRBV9	TGTGCCAGCAGCGGCGGGTTGATAGCGGGAGGGGCCCGAGAGACCCAGTACTTC	CASSGGLIAGGARETQYF
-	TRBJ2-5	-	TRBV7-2	TGTGCCAGCAGCTTTTGGGCTGGCCAAGAGACCCAGTACTTC	CASSFWAGQETQYF
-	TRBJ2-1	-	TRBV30	TGTGCCTGGAGCTTGAGGAGCAATGAGCAGTTCTTC	CAWSLRSNEQFF
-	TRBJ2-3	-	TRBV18	TGTGCCAGCTCACGCGGGCCGGGGGGCACAGATACGCAGTATTTT	CASSRGPGGTDTQYF
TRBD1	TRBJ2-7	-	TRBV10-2	TGCGCCAGCGGACTGACAGGGATCGACGAGCAGTACTTC	CASGLTGIDEQYF
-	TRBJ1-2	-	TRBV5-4	TGTGCCAGCAGCGCGCCCGGGACAAGCCATGGCTACACCTTC	CASSAPGTSHGYTF
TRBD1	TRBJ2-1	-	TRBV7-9	TGTGCCAGCAGCAGAGAGGGCCAGGGGGTTGGCTCTGAGCAGTTCTTC	CASSREGQGVGSEQFF
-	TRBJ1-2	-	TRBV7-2	TGTGCCAGCAGCTTAGGGTACGGGGGTGGTGGCTACACCTTC	CASSLGYGGGGYTF
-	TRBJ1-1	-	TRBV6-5	TGTGCCAGCAGTTACAGGGGCGAGACTGAAGCTTTCTTT	CASSYRGETEAFF
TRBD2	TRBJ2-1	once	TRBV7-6	TGTGCCAGCAGCTTAGTGGGCAGCGGGGACCACAATGAGCAGTTCTTC	CASSLVGSGDHNEQFF
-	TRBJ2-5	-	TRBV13	TGTGCCAGCAGCACACAGGGCCGAGAGACCCAGTACTTC	CASSTQGRETQYF
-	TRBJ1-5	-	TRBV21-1	TGTGCCAGCAGCAAAGGGGGGACAGGGGACCATAGCAATCAGCCCCAGCATTTT	CASSKGGTGDHSNQPQHF
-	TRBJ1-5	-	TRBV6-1	TGTGCCAGCAGTGAAGCAAGGGGGGGTCAGCCCCAGCATTTT	CASSEARGGQPQHF
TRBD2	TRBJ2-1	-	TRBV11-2	TGTGCCAGCAGCGCACTAGCGGGAGGGCCGTACAATGAGCAGTTCTTC	CASSALAGGPYNEQFF
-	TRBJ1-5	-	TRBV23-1	TGCGCCAGCAGAGAACAGGGTAGCGATCAGCCCCAGCATTTT	CASREQGSDQPQHF